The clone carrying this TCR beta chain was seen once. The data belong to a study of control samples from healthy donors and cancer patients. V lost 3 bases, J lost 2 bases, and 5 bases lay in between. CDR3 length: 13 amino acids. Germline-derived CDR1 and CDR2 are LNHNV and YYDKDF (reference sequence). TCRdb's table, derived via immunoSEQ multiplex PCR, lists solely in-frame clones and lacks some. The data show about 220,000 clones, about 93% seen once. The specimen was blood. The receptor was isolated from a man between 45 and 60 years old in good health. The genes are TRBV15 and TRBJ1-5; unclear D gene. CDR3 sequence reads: CATSSSGNQPQHF. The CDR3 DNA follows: TGTGCCACCAGCAGTTCTGGCAATCAGCCCCAGCATTTT.